A single sample gave rise to the 18 T cell receptor beta chains below, sequenced in a study of cytomegalovirus exposure and HLA in healthy donors. Researchers ran the PCR with 60 Vbeta and 13 Jbeta primers. Produced via immunoSEQ multiplex PCR; TCRdb's table is partial and in-frame only. The sample contains over 80,000 clones, 65% of which appear only once. The sample was PBMCs. These receptors all stem from a boy aged 5 to 17 in good health and CMV-seropositive.

The chain employs TRBV30 and TRBJ1-2; D is undetermined. CDR1 is GTSNPN and CDR2 is SVGIG in the germline V gene (reference sequence). The CDR3 sequence is 12 residues long. CDR3 sequence (DNA): TGTGCTTGCTACGCCCCAGCGGATGGCTACACCTTC. Translated, it gives CACYAPADGYTF.

This chain connects TRBV6-1 to TRBJ1-1; a possible D gene is TRBD1 (6 bases). The CDR3 loop spans 14 amino acids. The germline V and J ends were trimmed by 4 bases and 5 bases, with 14 bases remaining between them. CDR1 MNHNS and CDR2 SASEGT come from the germline V gene. The CDR3 DNA reads as TGTGCCAGCAGTGTCCGGGCAGGGGAGACTGAAGCTTTCTTT. Translation: CASSVRAGETEAFF.

This rearrangement joins TRBV6-5 to TRBJ1-1; 9 bases map to TRBD1. The CDR3 is made up of 15 amino acids. CDR1 and CDR2 from the germline V gene are MNHEY and SVGAGI. J lost 3 bases, V lost 4 bases, and 6 bases had no gene match. CDR3 loop: CASSSGTGIDTEAFF. The CDR3 nucleotides are TGTGCCAGCAGTTCCGGGACAGGGATAGACACTGAAGCTTTCTTT.

In this sample, this clone turned up a few times. The chain uses TRBV2 and TRBJ1-4; 11 nucleotides agree with TRBD1. This CDR3 spans 15 amino acids. After removal of 3 bases from V and 10 bases from J, the junction contained 7 bases not matched to a gene. Germline CDR1 is SNHLY and CDR2 is FYNNEI. The CDR3 nucleotides read TGTGCCAGCAGTGACCCCCGGGACAGGGGGACAAAACTGTTTTTT. Translation: CASSDPRDRGTKLFF.

The chain has TRBV6-1 and TRBJ2-5; D may be TRBD1 (5 bases). The end of the DNA aligns better with TRBJ2-7, so the J call may be wrong. CDR1 is MNHNS, CDR2 SASEGT, per germline. This CDR3 contains 14 residues. This CDR3 reads CASSEPRVTYEQYF. The CDR3 DNA follows: TGTGCCAGCAGTGAACCCAGGGTAACCTACGAGCAGTACTTC.

The chain employs TRBV2 and TRBJ2-5; D possibly corresponds to TRBD1 (5 bases). Germline assignment: CDR1 SNHLY and CDR2 FYNNEI. The CDR3 is made up of 15 amino acids. Trimming shortened V by 8 bases and J by 5 bases, and 21 bases separated the two germline ends. CDR3 in DNA: TGTGCCAGCTCACGGCAGGGAAGGGGCCGGGAGACCCAGTACTTC. It is translated as CASSRQGRGRETQYF.

The V call is TRBV25-1, the J call TRBJ1-1; D might be TRBD1 (5 bases). V was clipped by 5 bases and J by 10 bases, with 14 bases between them. CDR3 length equals 12 residues. Germline V gene lookup returns CDR1 MGHDK and CDR2 SYGVNS. DNA for the CDR3: TGTGCCAGCAGTCGATGGGGCGGGGGAGCTTTCTTT. Protein sequence: CASSRWGGGAFF. The whole variable domain, filled in from reference TRBV25-1 and TRBJ1-1, reads EADIYQTPRYLVIGTGKKITLECSQTMGHDKMYWYQQDPGMELHLIHYSYGVNSTEKGDLSSESTVSRIRTEHFPLTLESARPSHTSQYLCASSRWGGGAFFGQGTRLTVV.

The chain carries TRBV6-5 and TRBJ1-4, with unresolved D. The CDR3 totals 13 residues. Germline loops: CDR1 MNHEY, CDR2 SVGAGI. V gave up 6 bases and J gave up 3 bases, with 8 bases separating them. The CDR3 DNA reads as TGTGCCAGCAGAACGGGTCCTAATGAAAAACTGTTTTTT. It yields the protein CASRTGPNEKLFF.

The chain has TRBV20-1 and TRBJ2-3; D is possibly TRBD2 (5 bases). This CDR3 has 10 residues. V was pared by 5 bases and J by 10 bases, with 10 bases between. CDR1 DFQATT and CDR2 SNEGSKA come from the germline V gene (reference sequence). The DNA for the CDR3 is TGCAGTGCTTGGACTCGTGCGCAGTATTTT. Its protein is CSAWTRAQYF.

This clone was observed a few times. The chain joins TRBV4-3 to TRBJ1-3; TRBD1 matches 7 bases. Looked up from germline, CDR1 is LGHNA and CDR2 is YSLEER. V was pared by 1 base and J by 0 bases, with 9 bases of the junction left unmatched. There are 18 residues in the CDR3. CDR3 region: CASSQVPTGDYSGNTIYF. CDR3 nucleotides: TGCGCCAGCAGCCAAGTACCCACAGGGGATTACTCTGGAAACACCATATATTTT.

Comments on this clone: At one boundary the junction diverges from the germline segment, which might be a read error. The chain uses TRBV5-6 and TRBJ1-2; 9 bases are shared with TRBD1. Germline V lookup: CDR1 SGHDT, CDR2 YYEEEE. The CDR3 runs 16 residues. This chain's CDR3 is CASSLEPGQGPWGYPF. CDR3 sequence (DNA): TGTGCCAGCAGCTTGGAGCCGGGACAGGGACCCTGGGGCTACCCCTTC.

The V gene is TRBV18, the J gene TRBJ1-4, with 7 bases lining up with TRBD1. Germline CDR1 KGHSH, CDR2 LQKENI. After removal of 3 bases from V and 4 bases from J, the junction contained 5 bases not matched to a gene. CDR3 length: 15 residues. As DNA, the CDR3 is TGTGCCAGCTCACCCGGGACAGCAGATAATGAAAAACTGTTTTTT. It codes for CASSPGTADNEKLFF. Drawing the rest from reference TRBV18 and TRBJ1-4, the complete variable domain is NAGVMQNPRHLVRRRGQEARLRCSPMKGHSHVYWYRQLPEEGLKFMVYLQKENIIDESGMPKERFSAEFPKEGPSILRIQQVVRGDSAAYFCASSPGTADNEKLFFGSGTQLSVL.

The chain joins TRBV6-5 to TRBJ2-3, with D unclear. This CDR3 has 11 residues. The V gene lost 7 bases and the J gene lost 2 bases, with 4 bases spanning the gap. CDR1 is MNHEY, CDR2 SVGAGI, per germline. The CDR3 loop is CASTNTDTQYF. The DNA for the CDR3 is TGTGCCAGCACCAACACAGATACGCAGTATTTT.

The chain combines TRBV10-3 with TRBJ1-4; 8 nucleotides line up with TRBD1. The CDR3 length is 17 residues. V shed 3 bases and J 5 bases; nucleotides not matched to a gene: 11. CDR1 and CDR2 from the germline V gene are ENHRY and SYGVKD. The CDR3 sequence is CAISDREQGVLNEKLFF. CDR3 nucleotide sequence: TGTGCCATCAGTGACAGAGAACAGGGGGTTCTAAATGAAAAACTGTTTTTT.

The genes are TRBV6-5 and TRBJ1-5, with TRBD1 identical over 9 bases. V trimming: 2 bases; J trimming: 6 bases; junction bases outside the gene matches: 5. CDR3 length: 15 residues. Germline lookup yields CDR1 MNHEY and CDR2 SVGAGI. Here the CDR3 DNA reads TGTGCCAGCAGTTACCGGACAGGGGCAAGTCAGCCCCAGCATTTT. This codes for CASSYRTGASQPQHF.

This clone came up a few times. V is TRBV18 and J is TRBJ1-1, with D maybe TRBD1 (6 bases). V was shortened by 2 bases and J by 1 base, with 11 bases between the two germline ends. CDR1 is KGHSH and CDR2 is LQKENI in the germline V gene. This CDR3 is 15 amino acids long. CDR3 nucleotide sequence: TGTGCCAGCTCACCATCAGGGGAGACGAACACTGAAGCTTTCTTT. This translates into CASSPSGETNTEAFF. The full variable domain, its missing parts supplied by reference TRBV18 and TRBJ1-1, is NAGVMQNPRHLVRRRGQEARLRCSPMKGHSHVYWYRQLPEEGLKFMVYLQKENIIDESGMPKERFSAEFPKEGPSILRIQQVVRGDSAAYFCASSPSGETNTEAFFGQGTRLTVV.

This clone has only a few counts. J is TRBJ1-4 and V is TRBV6-5; TRBD1 might be the D (5 bases). Germline CDR1 reads MNHEY; CDR2 reads SVGAGI. This CDR3 is built from 14 residues. Deletions cut 3 bases from V and 3 bases from J, with 8 bases between. The CDR3 protein is CASSYQGANEKLFF. DNA of the CDR3: TGTGCCAGCAGTTATCAAGGGGCTAATGAAAAACTGTTTTTT.

Of note for this clone: One end of the junction fails to match germline, which may point to a read error. The chain is built from TRBV29-1 and TRBJ2-1; 7 bases are a match to TRBD1. The germline CDR1 and CDR2 sequences are SQVTM and ANQGSEA. The CDR3 extends over 15 amino acids. In nucleotides, the CDR3 is TGCAGCGTGGAAGGGGGCTCGAGCTCCTACAATGAGCAGTTCTTC. It encodes CSVEGGSSSYNEQFF.